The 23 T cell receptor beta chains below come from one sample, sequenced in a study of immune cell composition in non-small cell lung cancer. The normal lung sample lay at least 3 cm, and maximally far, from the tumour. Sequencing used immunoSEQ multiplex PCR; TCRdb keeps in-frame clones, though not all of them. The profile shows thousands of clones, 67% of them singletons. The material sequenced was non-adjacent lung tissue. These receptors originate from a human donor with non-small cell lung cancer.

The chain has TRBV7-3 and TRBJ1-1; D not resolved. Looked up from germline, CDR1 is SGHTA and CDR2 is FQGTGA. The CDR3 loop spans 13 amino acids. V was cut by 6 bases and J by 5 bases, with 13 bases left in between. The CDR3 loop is CASSLDPGTEAFF. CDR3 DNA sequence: TGTGCCAGCAGTTTAGACCCGGGGACTGAAGCTTTCTTT.

The CDR3 DNA is TGTGCCAGTAGTATCCGACAGGCGGGGGGCACCGGGGAGCTGTTTTTT. Amino acids: CASSIRQAGGTGELFF. This chain uses TRBV19 with TRBJ2-2; TRBD2 agrees at 8 bases. This CDR3 comprises 16 residues. V dropped 3 bases and J dropped 4; count of bases not matched to a gene: 7. Germline CDR1 is LNHDA and CDR2 is SQIVND (reference sequence).

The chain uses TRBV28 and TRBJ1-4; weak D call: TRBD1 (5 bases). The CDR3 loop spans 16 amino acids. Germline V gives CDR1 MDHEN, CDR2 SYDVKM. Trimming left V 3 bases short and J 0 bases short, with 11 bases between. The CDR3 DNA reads TGTGCCAGCAGTTTTCTGACAGTACCAACTAATGAAAAACTGTTTTTT. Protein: CASSFLTVPTNEKLFF. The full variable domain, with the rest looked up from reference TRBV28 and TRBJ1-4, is DVKVTQSSRYLVKRTGEKVFLECVQDMDHENMFWYRQDPGLGLRLIYFSYDVKMKEKGDIPEGYSVSREKKERFSLILESASTNQTSMYLCASSFLTVPTNEKLFFGSGTQLSVL.

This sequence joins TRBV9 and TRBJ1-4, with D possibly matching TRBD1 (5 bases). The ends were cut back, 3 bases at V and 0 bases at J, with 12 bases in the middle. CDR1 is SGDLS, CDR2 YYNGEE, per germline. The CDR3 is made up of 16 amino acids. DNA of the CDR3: TGTGCCAGCAGCGCAGGACAAGTTTCAACTAATGAAAAACTGTTTTTT. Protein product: CASSAGQVSTNEKLFF.

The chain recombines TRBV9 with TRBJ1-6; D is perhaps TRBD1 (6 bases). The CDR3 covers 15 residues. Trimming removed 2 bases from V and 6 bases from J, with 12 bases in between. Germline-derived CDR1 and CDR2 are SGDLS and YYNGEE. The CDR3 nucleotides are TGTGCCAGCAGCGTTACAGGGCTCCTTAATTCACCCCTCCACTTT. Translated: CASSVTGLLNSPLHF.

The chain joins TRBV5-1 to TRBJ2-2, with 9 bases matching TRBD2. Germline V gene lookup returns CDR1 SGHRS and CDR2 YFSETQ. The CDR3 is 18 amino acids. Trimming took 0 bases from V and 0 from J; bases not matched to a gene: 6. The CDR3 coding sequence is TGCGCCAGCAGCTTGGTACCGGCGGGGGGGCCGAACACCGGGGAGCTGTTTTTT. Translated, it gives CASSLVPAGGPNTGELFF.

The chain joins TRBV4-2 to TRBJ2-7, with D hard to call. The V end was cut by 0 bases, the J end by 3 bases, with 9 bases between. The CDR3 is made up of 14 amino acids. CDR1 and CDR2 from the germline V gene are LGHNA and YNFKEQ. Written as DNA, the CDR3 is TGTGCCAGCAGCCAAGAAGCGAGCATCTACGAGCAGTACTTC. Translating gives CASSQEASIYEQYF.

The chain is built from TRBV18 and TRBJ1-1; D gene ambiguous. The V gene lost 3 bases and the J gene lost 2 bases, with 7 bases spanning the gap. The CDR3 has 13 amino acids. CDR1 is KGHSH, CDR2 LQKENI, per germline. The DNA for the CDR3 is TGTGCCAGCTCACCTGCGGAAAACACTGAAGCTTTCTTT. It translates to CASSPAENTEAFF. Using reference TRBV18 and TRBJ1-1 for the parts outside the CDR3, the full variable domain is NAGVMQNPRHLVRRRGQEARLRCSPMKGHSHVYWYRQLPEEGLKFMVYLQKENIIDESGMPKERFSAEFPKEGPSILRIQQVVRGDSAAYFCASSPAENTEAFFGQGTRLTVV.

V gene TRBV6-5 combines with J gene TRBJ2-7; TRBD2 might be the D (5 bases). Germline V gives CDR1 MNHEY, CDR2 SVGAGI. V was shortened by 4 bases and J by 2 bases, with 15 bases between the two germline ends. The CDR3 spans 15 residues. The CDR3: CASSWTLMSTYEQYF. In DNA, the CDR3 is TGTGCCAGCAGTTGGACTCTCATGTCAACCTACGAGCAGTACTTC.

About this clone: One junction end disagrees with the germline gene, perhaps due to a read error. The CDR3 sequence is CASSLAPCGLGYGYTF. The CDR3 nucleotides are TGTGCCAGCAGCCTAGCGCCGTGCGGGCTGGGGTATGGCTACACCTTC. The chain recombines TRBV7-2 with TRBJ1-2; D not certain. Germline assignment: CDR1 SGHTA and CDR2 FQGNSA. The CDR3 length is 16 residues.

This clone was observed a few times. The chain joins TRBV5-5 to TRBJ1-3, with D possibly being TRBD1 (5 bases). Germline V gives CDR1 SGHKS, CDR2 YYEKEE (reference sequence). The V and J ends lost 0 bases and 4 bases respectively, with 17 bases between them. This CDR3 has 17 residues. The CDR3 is CASSLGPLRGGGNTIYF. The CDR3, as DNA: TGTGCCAGCAGCTTGGGACCTCTAAGGGGAGGAGGAAACACCATATATTTT.

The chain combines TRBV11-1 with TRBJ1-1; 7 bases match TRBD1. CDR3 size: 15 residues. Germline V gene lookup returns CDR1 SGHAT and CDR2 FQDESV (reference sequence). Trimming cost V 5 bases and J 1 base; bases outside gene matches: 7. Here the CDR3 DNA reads TGTGCCAGCAGCCCACCACAGGGGTCGAACACTGAAGCTTTCTTT. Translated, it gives CASSPPQGSNTEAFF.

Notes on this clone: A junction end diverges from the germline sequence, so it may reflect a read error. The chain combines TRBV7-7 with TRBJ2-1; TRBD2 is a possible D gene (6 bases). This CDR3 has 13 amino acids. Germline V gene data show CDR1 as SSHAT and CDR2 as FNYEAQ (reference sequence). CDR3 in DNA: TGTGCTAGCAGCTTGGGGGGTGACGATGAGCAGTTCTTC. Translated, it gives CASSLGGDDEQFF.

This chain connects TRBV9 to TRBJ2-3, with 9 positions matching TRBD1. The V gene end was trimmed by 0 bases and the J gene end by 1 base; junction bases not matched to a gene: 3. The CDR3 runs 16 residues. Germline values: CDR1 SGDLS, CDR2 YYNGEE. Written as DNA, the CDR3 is TGTGCCAGCAGCGTAGGAAGGACAGGGGGCACAGATACGCAGTATTTT. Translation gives CASSVGRTGGTDTQYF.

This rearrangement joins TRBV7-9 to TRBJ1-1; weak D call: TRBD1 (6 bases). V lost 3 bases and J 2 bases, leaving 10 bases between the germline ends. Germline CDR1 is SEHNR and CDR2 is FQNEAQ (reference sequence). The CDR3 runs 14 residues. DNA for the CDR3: TGTGCCAGCAGCTTGACAGGAGTCAACACTGAAGCTTTCTTT. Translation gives CASSLTGVNTEAFF.

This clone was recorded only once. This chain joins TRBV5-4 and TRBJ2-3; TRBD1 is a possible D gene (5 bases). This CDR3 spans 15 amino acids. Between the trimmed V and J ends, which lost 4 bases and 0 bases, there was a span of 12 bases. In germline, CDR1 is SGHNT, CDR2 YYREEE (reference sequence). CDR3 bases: TGTGCCAGCAGCGACCCAGGGAAGAGCACAGATACGCAGTATTTT. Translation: CASSDPGKSTDTQYF.

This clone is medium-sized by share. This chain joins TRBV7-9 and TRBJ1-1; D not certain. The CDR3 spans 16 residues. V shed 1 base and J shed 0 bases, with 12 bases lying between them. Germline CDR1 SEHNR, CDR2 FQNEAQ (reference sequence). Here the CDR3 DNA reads TGTGCCAGCAGCTTAGATGAGACATCCATGAACACTGAAGCTTTCTTT. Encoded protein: CASSLDETSMNTEAFF.

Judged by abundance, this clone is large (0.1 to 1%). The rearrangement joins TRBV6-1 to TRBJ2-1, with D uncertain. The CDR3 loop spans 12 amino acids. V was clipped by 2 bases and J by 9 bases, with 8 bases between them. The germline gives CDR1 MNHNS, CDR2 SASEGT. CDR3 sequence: CASSEPPGEQFF. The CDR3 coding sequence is TGTGCCAGCAGTGAACCCCCAGGTGAGCAGTTCTTC.

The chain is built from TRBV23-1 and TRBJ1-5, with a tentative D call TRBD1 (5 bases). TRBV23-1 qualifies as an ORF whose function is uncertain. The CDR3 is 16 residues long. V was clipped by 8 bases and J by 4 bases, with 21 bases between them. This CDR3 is CASSSPGIFCNQPQHF. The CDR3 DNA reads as TGCGCCAGCTCTTCTCCAGGGATTTTTTGTAATCAGCCCCAGCATTTT.

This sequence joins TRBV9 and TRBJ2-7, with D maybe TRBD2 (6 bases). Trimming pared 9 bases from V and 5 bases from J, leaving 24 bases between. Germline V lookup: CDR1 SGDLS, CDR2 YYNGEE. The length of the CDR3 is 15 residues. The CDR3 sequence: CATDGASGLIDEQYF. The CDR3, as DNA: TGTGCCACCGACGGGGCCAGCGGGTTGATCGACGAGCAGTACTTC.

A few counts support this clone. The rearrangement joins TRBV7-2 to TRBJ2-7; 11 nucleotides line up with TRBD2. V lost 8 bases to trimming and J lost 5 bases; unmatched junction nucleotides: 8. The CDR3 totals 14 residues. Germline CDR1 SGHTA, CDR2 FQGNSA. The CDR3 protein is CASLAGGFPDEQYF. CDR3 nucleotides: TGTGCCAGCTTAGCGGGAGGGTTTCCGGACGAGCAGTACTTC. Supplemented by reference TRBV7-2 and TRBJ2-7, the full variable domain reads GAGVSQSPSNKVTEKGKDVELRCDPISGHTALYWYRQSLGQGLEFLIYFQGNSAPDKSGLPSDRFSAERTGGSVSTLTIQRTQQEDSAVYLCASLAGGFPDEQYFGPGTRLTVT.

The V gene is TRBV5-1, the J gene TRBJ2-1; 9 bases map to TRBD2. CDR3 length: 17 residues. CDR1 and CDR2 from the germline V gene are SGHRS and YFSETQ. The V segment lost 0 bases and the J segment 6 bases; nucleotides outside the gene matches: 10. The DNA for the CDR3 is TGCGCCAGCAGCTTGGCGAGTGCGCTAGCGGGGATCAATGAGCAGTTCTTC. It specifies CASSLASALAGINEQFF.

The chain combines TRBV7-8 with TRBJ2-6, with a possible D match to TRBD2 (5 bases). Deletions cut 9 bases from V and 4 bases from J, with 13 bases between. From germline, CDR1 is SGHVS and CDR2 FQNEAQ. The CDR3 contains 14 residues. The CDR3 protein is CASVGVLGANVLTF. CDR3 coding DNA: TGTGCCAGTGTCGGGGTCCTCGGGGCCAACGTCCTGACTTTC.